Sequencing of this T cell receptor beta chain was carried out in a study of shared T cell receptors in the human thymus. From germline, CDR1 is MDHEN and CDR2 SYDVKM. After removal of 1 base from V and 3 bases from J, the junction contained 11 bases not matched to a gene. This CDR3 has 17 amino acids. Generated by immunoSEQ multiplex PCR, the TCRdb table keeps only in-frame clones and is missing some. The sample shows 630,000 or so clones, about 87% of them seen only once. The same sample was also studied in work on human thymus T cells. This second study notes: Surgeons resected thymus tissue during corrective heart surgery.

This sequence was found in a boy in the first two years of life with a congenital heart defect. This chain joins TRBV28 and TRBJ2-7; 8 bases fit TRBD1. Source material: thymocytes. Here the CDR3 DNA reads TGTGCCAGCAGTTTATCAACCCCTCAGGGGGCAGGCTACGAGCAGTACTTC. This encodes CASSLSTPQGAGYEQYF.